These 27 T cell receptor beta chains originate from one sample sequenced in a study of blood T cell repertoires in COVID-19. Sequenced by immunoSEQ multiplex PCR; TCRdb stores in-frame clones only, minus some. Of some 54,000 clones listed, around 81% were seen once; the top ten hold around 6.6%. The material sequenced was peripheral blood. The receptors originated from a man between 70 and 80 years old with active COVID-19.

This clone was observed once. DNA for the CDR3: TGTGCCAGCCCAAAGCGACAGGGGAACACCGGGGAGCTGTTTTTT. Encoded protein: CASPKRQGNTGELFF. The J gene is TRBJ2-2, the V gene TRBV6-5; 7 positions agree with TRBD1. Germline loops: CDR1 MNHEY, CDR2 SVGAGI. The CDR3 is made up of 15 amino acids. Germline trimming cut 8 bases from V and 1 base from J; bases unmatched to any gene: 7.

The V call is TRBV7-9, the J call TRBJ2-3; 10 bases are a match to TRBD1. Germline V lookup: CDR1 SEHNR, CDR2 FQNEAQ (reference sequence). Unmatched junction bases numbered 9, after V lost 5 bases and J lost 4 bases. The CDR3 has 16 residues. CDR3 region: CASSPPRGQGPDTQYF. In DNA form, the CDR3 reads TGTGCCAGCAGCCCACCTAGGGGACAGGGGCCAGATACGCAGTATTTT. The complete variable domain, with remaining parts taken from reference TRBV7-9 and TRBJ2-3, reads DTGVSQNPRHKITKRGQNVTFRCDPISEHNRLYWYRQTLGQGPEFLTYFQNEAQLEKSRLLSDRFSAERPKGSFSTLEIQRTEQGDSAMYLCASSPPRGQGPDTQYFGPGTRLTVL.

This chain uses TRBV2 with TRBJ1-2; the D is unclear. With 3 bases removed from V and 4 bases from J, the gap between germline ends came to 6 bases. The CDR3 is 12 residues long. Germline CDR1 reads SNHLY; CDR2 reads FYNNEI. The DNA for the CDR3 is TGTGCCAGCAGTGACGACTTCTATGGCTACACCTTC. Translation gives CASSDDFYGYTF.

The chain uses TRBV11-3 and TRBJ1-1, with D possibly matching TRBD1 (5 bases). The CDR3 is 13 amino acids. Germline V gives CDR1 SGHNT, CDR2 YENEEA. The V gene lost 5 bases and the J gene lost 1 base, with 8 bases spanning the gap. For the CDR3, the DNA is TGTGCCAGCAGCCGGGGGAAGAACACTGAAGCTTTCTTT. Amino acid sequence: CASSRGKNTEAFF.

The chain has TRBV18 and TRBJ1-5; TRBD1 matches at 11 bases. The CDR3 length is 14 residues. J was trimmed by 5 bases and V by 4 bases; bases with no gene match: 1. From germline, CDR1 is KGHSH and CDR2 LQKENI. In nucleotides, the CDR3 is TGTGCCAGCTCACGGGACAGGGGGGATCAGCCCCAGCATTTT. Translation gives CASSRDRGDQPQHF.

Only a few counts were recorded for this clone. V is TRBV6-1 and J is TRBJ1-2; TRBD1 might be the D (6 bases). Germline V CDR1 and CDR2: MNHNS, SASEGT. Between the trimmed V and J ends, which lost 1 base and 7 bases, there was a span of 16 bases. This CDR3 region has 15 residues. This CDR3 is CASSEGPRGVSGYTF. The CDR3 bases are TGTGCCAGCAGTGAAGGCCCCAGGGGTGTCTCTGGCTACACCTTC.

J is TRBJ2-7 and V is TRBV4-1; possibly TRBD1 for D (6 bases). The CDR3 is 16 amino acids. The germline V gene encodes CDR1 MGHRA and CDR2 YSYEKL. The V end was cut by 3 bases, the J end by 3 bases, with 18 bases between. In DNA form, the CDR3 reads TGCGCCAGCAGCCAGGCACAGGGCAGGTTCCTCTACGAGCAGTACTTC. Protein: CASSQAQGRFLYEQYF.

The rearrangement links TRBV11-2 to TRBJ1-6; a possible D gene is TRBD1 (6 bases). V gave up 2 bases and J gave up 7 bases, with 12 bases separating them. Germline CDR1 reads SGHAT; CDR2 reads FQNNGV. The length of the CDR3 is 15 residues. CDR3 bases: TGTGCCAGCAGCTTAAGTCCAGGACAGAATTCACCCCTCCACTTT. This gives the protein CASSLSPGQNSPLHF.

The chain combines TRBV5-8 with TRBJ2-7; a weak D match, TRBD2 (5 bases). V was pared by 6 bases and J by 0 bases, with 10 bases between. This CDR3 comprises 13 residues. Germline values: CDR1 SGHTS, CDR2 YDEGEE. The CDR3 DNA reads as TGTGCCAGCAACGGAGGCTTCTCCTACGAGCAGTACTTC. Translating gives CASNGGFSYEQYF.

In its sample, this clone was seen once. The V gene is TRBV19, the J gene TRBJ1-2, with no clear D. Deletions cut 3 bases from V and 7 bases from J, with 6 bases between. This CDR3 is 11 amino acids long. From germline, CDR1 is LNHDA and CDR2 SQIVND (reference sequence). The CDR3 loop is CASSMGGGYTF. The CDR3 region has the DNA TGTGCCAGTAGTATGGGAGGTGGCTACACCTTC.

The genes are TRBV5-8 and TRBJ2-2; TRBD1 might be the D (6 bases). CDR1 is SGHTS, CDR2 YDEGEE, per germline. Deletions cut 2 bases from V and 6 bases from J, with 14 bases between. The CDR3 loop spans 15 amino acids. CDR3 nucleotide sequence: TGTGCCAGCAGCTTCCAGGGGATTAGCTCCGGGGAGCTGTTTTTT. As protein: CASSFQGISSGELFF.

The rearrangement links TRBV5-5 to TRBJ1-1; weak D call: TRBD1 (6 bases). Germline V CDR1 and CDR2: SGHKS, YYEKEE (reference sequence). Trimming removed 4 bases at V and 1 base at J, with 14 bases between. The CDR3 sequence is 15 residues long. The CDR3 reads CASSGGGTQNTEAFF. CDR3 bases: TGTGCCAGCAGCGGCGGTGGGACACAGAACACTGAAGCTTTCTTT.

The chain links TRBV30 to TRBJ2-5; 11 bases fit TRBD1. Germline CDR1 and CDR2: GTSNPN and SVGIG (reference sequence). J gave up 4 bases and V 2 bases, and 12 bases lay outside the gene matches. The CDR3 is 17 residues long. The chain's CDR3 is CAWSPGTGGSRGETQYF. CDR3 nucleotides: TGTGCCTGGAGTCCCGGGACAGGGGGTTCACGAGGAGAGACCCAGTACTTC.

The chain recombines TRBV6-5 with TRBJ1-5, with a weak D call TRBD1 (5 bases). CDR1 is MNHEY, CDR2 SVGAGI, per germline. The CDR3 loop spans 13 amino acids. V was cut by 7 bases and J by 7 bases, with 14 bases left in between. The CDR3 here is CASKQDQWQPQHF. The CDR3 DNA follows: TGTGCCAGCAAACAGGATCAGTGGCAGCCCCAGCATTTT.

The chain employs TRBV19 and TRBJ1-3; D is unresolved. Germline lookup yields CDR1 LNHDA and CDR2 SQIVND (reference sequence). With 4 bases removed from V and 7 bases from J, the gap between germline ends came to 11 bases. The CDR3 contains 13 residues. The CDR3 here is CASSTGLRNTIYF. CDR3 bases: TGTGCCAGTAGTACAGGACTGAGGAACACCATATATTTT.

The J gene is TRBJ2-1, the V gene TRBV6-5, with TRBD2 matching 12 bases. Looked up from germline, CDR1 is MNHEY and CDR2 is SVGAGI. V lost 7 bases, J lost 4 bases, and 5 bases stayed unmatched. The CDR3 is 15 amino acids. CDR3 sequence: CASKGLAGGYNEQFF. CDR3 DNA sequence: TGTGCCAGCAAGGGTCTAGCGGGGGGGTACAATGAGCAGTTCTTC.

This chain joins TRBV7-2 and TRBJ2-7, with D unclear. V was pared by 1 base and J by 4 bases, with 14 bases between. CDR1 SGHTA and CDR2 FQGNSA come from the germline V gene. The CDR3 is made up of 15 amino acids. This CDR3 is CASSLGQWAPYEQYF. The CDR3 DNA reads as TGTGCCAGCAGCTTAGGTCAATGGGCCCCATACGAGCAGTACTTC.

This sequence joins TRBV9 and TRBJ2-2; TRBD2 is a possible D gene (5 bases). Trimming left V 1 base short and J 4 bases short, with 8 bases between. Germline V gene lookup returns CDR1 SGDLS and CDR2 YYNGEE. The CDR3 is 14 residues long. The CDR3 DNA sequence: TGTGCCAGCAGCGTACGGGGTGGCACCGGGGAGCTGTTTTTT. This codes for CASSVRGGTGELFF.

The genes are TRBV4-1 and TRBJ1-3; unclear D gene. Germline CDR1 and CDR2: MGHRA and YSYEKL. The CDR3 contains 16 residues. Between the trimmed V and J ends, which lost 3 bases and 4 bases, there was a span of 16 bases. The CDR3 nucleotides are TGCGCCAGCAGCCACGCCATGAGGGCAAGAGGAAACACCATATATTTT. As protein: CASSHAMRARGNTIYF.

This clone has more than one count but fewer than ten. The chain uses TRBV6-2 or TRBV6-3 and TRBJ1-2, with unresolved D. The germline V and J ends were trimmed by 0 bases and 2 bases, with 7 bases remaining between them. CDR3 length: 14 residues. CDR1 and CDR2 (germline): MNHEY, SVGEGT. In nucleotides, the CDR3 is TGTGCCAGCAGTTACTCTCCCCTCAACTATGGCTACACCTTC. Its translation: CASSYSPLNYGYTF.

The CDR3 protein is CASSLEWTNYEQYF. CDR3 DNA: TGTGCCAGCAGCTTAGAATGGACAAACTACGAGCAGTACTTC. The chain links TRBV7-2 to TRBJ2-7; D perhaps matches TRBD1 (5 bases). Trimming took 1 base from V and 3 from J, leaving 10 bases between them. The CDR3 covers 14 residues. Germline V CDR1 and CDR2: SGHTA, FQGNSA.

The rearrangement joins TRBV29-1 to TRBJ2-7, with D unresolved. The CDR3 is 12 residues long. Germline CDR1 is SQVTM and CDR2 is ANQGSEA. The V end was cut by 5 bases, the J end by 0 bases, with 8 bases between. The CDR3 spells CSVRGISYEQYF. For the CDR3, the DNA is TGCAGCGTTCGAGGAATCTCCTACGAGCAGTACTTC.

The J gene is TRBJ1-1, the V gene TRBV5-4, with D hard to call. The CDR3 contains 14 residues. Germline V lookup: CDR1 SGHNT, CDR2 YYREEE (reference sequence). Trimming pared 3 bases from V and 2 bases from J, leaving 11 bases between. The CDR3 loop reads CASSSRLSNTEAFF. As DNA, the CDR3 is TGTGCCAGCAGCTCCCGACTGAGTAACACTGAAGCTTTCTTT.

This clone was counted a single time. This chain joins TRBV5-8 and TRBJ1-2, with 7 bases fitting TRBD1. Per the germline V gene, CDR1 is SGHTS and CDR2 is YDEGEE. V lost 4 bases to trimming and J lost 8 bases; unmatched junction nucleotides: 11. The CDR3 totals 14 residues. This CDR3 reads CASSPGRDSDGYTF. In DNA, the CDR3 is TGTGCCAGCAGCCCCGGCCGGGACAGCGACGGCTACACCTTC.

This chain connects TRBV7-9 to TRBJ2-7; D may be TRBD1 (6 bases). The CDR3 has 14 residues. Germline CDR1 reads SEHNR; CDR2 reads FQNEAQ (reference sequence). V was trimmed by 1 base and J by 3 bases, leaving 10 bases between them. Here the CDR3 DNA reads TGTGCCAGCAGCTTAGGGGCAGGGGACTACGAGCAGTACTTC. Protein sequence: CASSLGAGDYEQYF.

The V call is TRBV5-6, the J call TRBJ2-7; maybe TRBD1 (6 bases). CDR1 and CDR2 (germline): SGHDT, YYEEEE. This CDR3 is 15 amino acids long. The ends were cut back, 4 bases at V and 8 bases at J, with 22 bases in the middle. CDR3 amino acids: CASSPDRTAMRKQYF. For the CDR3, the DNA is TGTGCCAGCAGCCCAGACAGGACTGCTATGAGGAAGCAGTACTTC.

This clone was found once. This chain connects TRBV5-5 to TRBJ1-5; 9 bases align to TRBD1. V trimming: 4 bases; J trimming: 0 bases; junction bases outside the gene matches: 11. Germline V gene sequence: CDR1 SGHKS, CDR2 YYEKEE (reference sequence). The CDR3 extends over 18 amino acids. The CDR3 nucleotides are TGTGCCAGCAGCACGGACCGGGACAGGGAATATAGCAATCAGCCCCAGCATTTT. Translation gives CASSTDRDREYSNQPQHF.